This TCR beta chain was sequenced in a study of OX40 agonist ivuxolimab in advanced cancers. At the level of the study: Patients treated during dose escalation were battling hepatocellular carcinoma, melanoma, renal cell or head and neck cancer.

Of note for this clone: The antigen remains unidentified.

Findings and limits, study-wide: What antigens the expanded peripheral T cells recognized was never established.

The CDR3 has 13 residues. Germline loops: CDR1 PRHDT, CDR2 FYEKMQ (reference sequence). The germline V and J ends were trimmed by 2 bases and 2 bases, with 6 bases remaining between them. Assay: immunoSEQ multiplex PCR; the TCRdb copy retains only in-frame clones and omits some. The sample holds 60,000 or so clones, 92% seen once. Sequenced here: CD4+ or CD8+ T cells sorted from blood, sampled in a trial of the OX40 agonist ivuxolimab. The V call is TRBV13, the J call TRBJ1-2; D gene unclear. The TCR was taken from an adult with an advanced solid tumor such as melanoma, head and neck, liver or kidney cancer. This CDR3 reads CASSLMGNYGYTF. CDR3 coding DNA: TGTGCCAGCAGCTTAATGGGAAACTATGGCTACACCTTC.